Below, 23 T cell receptor beta chains from the same sample are listed, as sequenced in a study of blood T cell repertoires in COVID-19 (dated by TCRdb to the early 2020s). Library prep was done by the immunoSEQ multiplex PCR assay. TCRdb re-hosts the immuneACCESS table, in-frame sequences only. Its copies lack some clones; in the studies checked, an unresolved V gene accounts for under half of them, and the cause for the rest is not known. The sample has 300,000 to 350,000 clones on record, about nine tenths of them singletons. Approximately 2% of the sample is taken by the ten largest. Source material: peripheral blood. The receptors derive from a man between 18 and 35 years old with active or convalescent COVID-19.

The V gene is TRBV6-1, the J gene TRBJ2-5; 7 nucleotides agree with TRBD1. In germline, CDR1 is MNHNS, CDR2 SASEGT. This CDR3 is built from 16 residues. V was clipped by 1 base and J by 4 bases; unmatched bases: 9. The CDR3 sequence: CASSEEAGGARETQYF. The CDR3 nucleotides are TGTGCCAGCAGTGAAGAGGCAGGGGGTGCGAGAGAGACCCAGTACTTC.

The genes are TRBV18 and TRBJ1-5; D is uncertain. V was clipped by 3 bases and J by 3 bases, with 6 bases between them. The CDR3 has 13 amino acids. The germline V gene has CDR1 KGHSH and CDR2 LQKENI. CDR3 bases: TGTGCCAGCTCACCCGGGGTCAATCAGCCCCAGCATTTT. Its protein product is CASSPGVNQPQHF. The full variable domain, in which reference TRBV18 and TRBJ1-5 provide the parts outside the CDR3, is NAGVMQNPRHLVRRRGQEARLRCSPMKGHSHVYWYRQLPEEGLKFMVYLQKENIIDESGMPKERFSAEFPKEGPSILRIQQVVRGDSAAYFCASSPGVNQPQHFGDGTRLSIL.

The chain recombines TRBV27 with TRBJ2-7; 12 bases map to TRBD2. V lost 4 bases and J lost 2; bases outside the gene matches: 3. This CDR3 region has 15 residues. Germline V gene sequence: CDR1 MNHEY, CDR2 SMNVEV (reference sequence). As DNA, the CDR3 is TGTGCCAGCAGTTCCGGACTAGCGGGAACCTACGAGCAGTACTTC. Its translation: CASSSGLAGTYEQYF.

This chain uses TRBV5-1 with TRBJ2-7; the match to TRBD2 covers 9 bases. Looked up from germline, CDR1 is SGHRS and CDR2 is YFSETQ. The CDR3 has 15 amino acids. With 1 base clipped from V and 7 bases from J, the junction kept 9 bases outside the gene matches. CDR3: CASSLIPSGEGEQYF. CDR3 DNA sequence: TGCGCCAGCAGCTTGATACCTAGCGGGGAAGGGGAGCAGTACTTC.

The rearrangement uses TRBV21-1 and TRBJ1-5. TRBV21-1 is a documented pseudogene. The CDR3 is 16 amino acids. CDR3 loop: CASDETLTPGNQPQHF. In nucleotides, the CDR3 is TGTGCCAGCGATGAGACTCTTACTCCGGGCAATCAGCCCCAGCATTTT.

This clone came up a few times. The chain employs TRBV7-2 and TRBJ2-4; 7 bases map to TRBD2. CDR1 SGHTA and CDR2 FQGNSA come from the germline V gene. V dropped 5 bases and J dropped 16; count of bases not matched to a gene: 14. This CDR3 is 13 amino acids long. CDR3 sequence: CASSPVSGTPPYF. In DNA, the CDR3 is TGTGCCAGCAGCCCCGTCAGCGGGACCCCTCCTTACTTC.

The V call is TRBV20-1, the J call TRBJ2-2; TRBD1 matches 7 bases. Germline V gives CDR1 DFQATT, CDR2 SNEGSKA (reference sequence). This CDR3 is 14 amino acids long. V trimming: 3 bases; J trimming: 7 bases; junction bases outside the gene matches: 8. The CDR3, as DNA: TGCAGTGCTAGTTCTCTCAGGGGGTTCGGGGAGCTGTTTTTT. Amino acids: CSASSLRGFGELFF.

V is TRBV19 and J is TRBJ1-2; TRBD1 aligns across 12 bases. With 7 bases clipped from V and 7 bases from J, the junction kept 13 bases outside the gene matches. This CDR3 comprises 16 residues. Germline loops: CDR1 LNHDA, CDR2 SQIVND (reference sequence). In DNA form, the CDR3 reads TGTGCCAGTAATCTTTCCCGGGACAGGGGGCCCCGTGGCTACACCTTC. This codes for CASNLSRDRGPRGYTF.

This clone has a handful of counts. This sequence joins TRBV24-1 and TRBJ2-3, with TRBD1 identical over 7 bases. Germline V gene data show CDR1 as KGHDR and CDR2 as SFDVKD. J gave up 6 bases and V 11 bases, and 4 bases lay outside the gene matches. This CDR3 has 11 residues. Written as DNA, the CDR3 is TGTGCCAGATTGACAGGGGATACGCAGTATTTT. Its translation is CARLTGDTQYF.

The chain links TRBV19 to TRBJ2-7, with TRBD2 identical over 10 bases. Germline CDR1 and CDR2: LNHDA and SQIVND (reference sequence). The CDR3 covers 14 residues. V was pared by 5 bases and J by 6 bases, with 7 bases of the junction left unmatched. CDR3 in DNA: TGTGCCAGTAGTCCGTGGACTAGCGGAGCCGAGCAGTACTTC. Translated: CASSPWTSGAEQYF.

This clone was counted a few times. This sequence joins TRBV5-1 and TRBJ1-2; D might be TRBD1 (6 bases). CDR3 length: 15 amino acids. Germline V gene data show CDR1 as SGHRS and CDR2 as YFSETQ. Between the trimmed V and J ends, which lost 4 bases and 4 bases, there was a span of 17 bases. The CDR3 loop reads CASSQTGPGSYGYTF. CDR3 DNA: TGCGCCAGCAGCCAAACAGGGCCGGGAAGCTATGGCTACACCTTC.

As regards this clone: Other DNA sequences in this specimen translate into the identical CDR3. V gene TRBV18 combines with J gene TRBJ1-2; TRBD1 matches 11 bases. Germline CDR1 reads KGHSH; CDR2 reads LQKENI. The CDR3 runs to 16 residues. The J segment lost 4 bases and the V segment lost 2 bases, leaving 6 bases of the junction unmatched. For the CDR3, the DNA is TGTGCCAGCTCACCAGAGGGACAGGGGGTTAGCTATGGCTACACCTTC. This sequence encodes CASSPEGQGVSYGYTF. Complete variable domain (other parts from reference TRBV18 and TRBJ1-2): NAGVMQNPRHLVRRRGQEARLRCSPMKGHSHVYWYRQLPEEGLKFMVYLQKENIIDESGMPKERFSAEFPKEGPSILRIQQVVRGDSAAYFCASSPEGQGVSYGYTFGSGTRLTVV.

J is TRBJ2-3 and V is TRBV9; 12 nucleotides align to TRBD2. CDR3 length: 17 residues. V shed 4 bases and J 2 bases; nucleotides not matched to a gene: 8. CDR1 is SGDLS and CDR2 is YYNGEE in the germline V gene. CDR3 loop: CASSSALAGGTTDTQYF. The CDR3, as DNA: TGTGCCAGCAGCTCCGCGCTAGCGGGGGGGACCACAGATACGCAGTATTTT.

This clone showed up just once. A junction boundary mismatches the germline segment, possibly from a read error. The gene calls are TRBV7-9 and TRBJ2-7; weak D call: TRBD1 (5 bases). Germline V CDR1 and CDR2: SEHNR, FQNEAQ (reference sequence). The CDR3 is made up of 12 amino acids. CDR3 amino acids: CASSLDSAPRDF. The CDR3 DNA reads as TGTGCCAGCAGCTTAGACAGTGCCCCCAGGGACTTC.

This clone has more than one count but fewer than ten. The rearrangement uses TRBV28 and TRBJ2-1; D may be TRBD2 (5 bases). Germline CDR1 is MDHEN and CDR2 is SYDVKM. Trimming took off 7 bases at V and 7 bases at J, with 20 bases between the two ends. CDR3 size: 15 residues. In nucleotides, the CDR3 is TGTGCCAGCACGACACGGGCTAGCAATTTGAATGAGCAGTTCTTC. Translation gives CASTTRASNLNEQFF.

The chain carries TRBV12-3 or TRBV12-4 and TRBJ1-1, with TRBD1 identical over 8 bases. The CDR3 sequence is 13 residues long. J was trimmed by 3 bases and V by 6 bases; bases with no gene match: 3. Written as DNA, the CDR3 is TGTGCCAGCAGATCGACAGGGGACACTGAAGCTTTCTTT. This gives the protein CASRSTGDTEAFF.

The rearrangement uses TRBV4-1 and TRBJ2-7; D is perhaps TRBD2 (5 bases). The CDR3 has 17 residues. The ends were cut back, 5 bases at V and 5 bases at J, with 25 bases in the middle. Germline values: CDR1 MGHRA, CDR2 YSYEKL. The CDR3, as DNA: TGCGCCAGCAGCTCCTCTCTTGTGAGGGAGTCTCTACACGAGCAGTACTTC. Its protein product is CASSSSLVRESLHEQYF.

This chain connects TRBV10-2 to TRBJ2-2; 14 nucleotides line up with TRBD2. The CDR3 totals 17 residues. Germline V gene lookup returns CDR1 WSHSY and CDR2 SAAADI. The trim removed 10 bases at V and 3 bases at J, leaving 10 bases unmatched. This chain's CDR3 is CATSKGLAGAYTGELFF. The CDR3 bases are TGCGCCACCTCCAAGGGACTAGCGGGGGCCTACACCGGGGAGCTGTTTTTT.

The chain carries TRBV27 and TRBJ2-1, with D possibly matching TRBD1 (5 bases). Between the trimmed V and J ends, which lost 2 bases and 9 bases, there was a span of 11 bases. CDR3 length: 13 residues. CDR1 MNHEY and CDR2 SMNVEV come from the germline V gene (reference sequence). CDR3 coding DNA: TGTGCCAGCAGTTTAGATAGGGGTACTGAGCAGTTCTTC. Translating it yields CASSLDRGTEQFF.

This chain links TRBV4-1 with TRBJ1-5; 8 nucleotides align to TRBD1. CDR3 length: 16 amino acids. CDR1 is MGHRA and CDR2 is YSYEKL in the germline V gene. V dropped 0 bases and J dropped 7; count of bases not matched to a gene: 8. This chain's CDR3 is CASSQDRGTGNQPQHF. CDR3 coding DNA: TGCGCCAGCAGCCAAGATCGGGGGACAGGAAACCAGCCCCAGCATTTT.

The V gene is TRBV7-9, the J gene TRBJ2-7, with TRBD1 identical over 8 bases. CDR1 is SEHNR and CDR2 is FQNEAQ in the germline V gene (reference sequence). Unmatched junction bases numbered 1, after V lost 0 bases and J lost 0 bases. The CDR3 has 15 residues. CDR3 amino acids: CASSLATGDSYEQYF. CDR3 in DNA: TGTGCCAGCAGCTTAGCGACAGGGGACTCCTACGAGCAGTACTTC.

The chain couples TRBV7-2 to TRBJ1-1; D not resolved. V was clipped by 2 bases and J by 0 bases, with 7 bases between them. CDR1 is SGHTA, CDR2 FQGNSA, per germline. The CDR3 covers 14 residues. The CDR3 protein is CASSLYGVNTEAFF. The CDR3 DNA sequence: TGTGCCAGCAGCTTATACGGAGTGAACACTGAAGCTTTCTTT. The variable domain in full, with the rest retrieved from reference TRBV7-2 and TRBJ1-1, is GAGVSQSPSNKVTEKGKDVELRCDPISGHTALYWYRQSLGQGLEFLIYFQGNSAPDKSGLPSDRFSAERTGGSVSTLTIQRTQQEDSAVYLCASSLYGVNTEAFFGQGTRLTVV.

CDR3 in amino acids: CASKGTSGVQETQYF. CDR3 in DNA: TGCGCCAGCAAAGGGACTAGCGGGGTTCAAGAGACCCAGTACTTC. V gene TRBV10-2 combines with J gene TRBJ2-5; the match to TRBD2 covers 13 bases. The length of the CDR3 is 15 residues. With V trimmed by 7 bases and J by 2 bases, 4 bases remained unmatched. Germline lookup yields CDR1 WSHSY and CDR2 SAAADI.